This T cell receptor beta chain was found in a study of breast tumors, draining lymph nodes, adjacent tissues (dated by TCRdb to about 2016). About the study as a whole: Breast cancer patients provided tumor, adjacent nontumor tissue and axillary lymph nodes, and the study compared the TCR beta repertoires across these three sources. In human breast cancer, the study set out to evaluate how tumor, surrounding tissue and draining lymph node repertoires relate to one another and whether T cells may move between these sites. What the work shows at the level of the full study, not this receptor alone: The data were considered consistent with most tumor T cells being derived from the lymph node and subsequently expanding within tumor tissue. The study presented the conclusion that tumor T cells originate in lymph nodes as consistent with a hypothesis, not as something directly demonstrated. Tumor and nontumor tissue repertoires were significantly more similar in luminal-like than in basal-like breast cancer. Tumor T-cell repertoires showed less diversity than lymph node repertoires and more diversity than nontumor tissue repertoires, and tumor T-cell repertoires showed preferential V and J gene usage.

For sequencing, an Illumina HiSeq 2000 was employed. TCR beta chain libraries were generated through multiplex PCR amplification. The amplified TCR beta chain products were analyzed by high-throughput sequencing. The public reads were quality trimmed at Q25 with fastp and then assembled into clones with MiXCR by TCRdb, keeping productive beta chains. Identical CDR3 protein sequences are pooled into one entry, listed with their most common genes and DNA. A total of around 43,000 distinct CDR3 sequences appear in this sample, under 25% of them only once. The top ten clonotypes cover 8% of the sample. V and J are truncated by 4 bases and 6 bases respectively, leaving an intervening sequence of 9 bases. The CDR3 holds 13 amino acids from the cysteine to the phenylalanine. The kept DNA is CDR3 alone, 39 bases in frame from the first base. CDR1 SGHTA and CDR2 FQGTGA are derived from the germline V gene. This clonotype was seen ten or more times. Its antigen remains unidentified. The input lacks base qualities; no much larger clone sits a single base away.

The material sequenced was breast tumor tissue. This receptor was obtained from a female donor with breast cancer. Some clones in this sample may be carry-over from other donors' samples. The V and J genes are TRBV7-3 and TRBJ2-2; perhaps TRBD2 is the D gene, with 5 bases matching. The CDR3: CASSSSMSGELFF. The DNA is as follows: TGTGCCAGCAGCTCTAGCATGTCCGGGGAGCTGTTTTTT.